These 23 T cell receptor beta chains were all obtained from the same sample, sequenced in a study of breast tumors, draining lymph nodes, adjacent tissues. TCRdb analysed the multiplex PCR reads with MiXCR anew, one entry per CDR3 protein. The repertoire consists of 30,000 to 40,000 distinct CDR3 sequences, with 30% to 45% occurring once and the leading ten covering 11%. Sequences were obtained from breast tumor tissue. These TCRs come from a female donor with breast cancer. Some clones in this sample may be carry-over from other donors' samples.

The V gene is TRBV20-1, the J gene TRBJ2-7, with 11 bases aligning to TRBD1. Per the germline V gene, CDR1 is DFQATT and CDR2 is SNEGSKA (reference sequence). This CDR3 has 13 residues. V dropped 6 bases and J dropped 4; count of bases not matched to a gene: 5. CDR3 DNA: TGCAGTGCAAGGACAGGGGGCCATTACGAGCAGTACTTC. Translating it yields CSARTGGHYEQYF.

The V call is TRBV28, the J call TRBJ2-3; TRBD2 agrees at 9 bases. V lost 1 base, J lost 4 bases, and 3 bases stayed unmatched. The CDR3 covers 15 residues. Germline CDR1 reads MDHEN; CDR2 reads SYDVKM. The CDR3 sequence: CASSLFGTSPDTQYF. The DNA of the CDR3 is TGTGCCAGCAGTTTATTTGGGACTAGCCCAGATACGCAGTATTTT.

The table lists this clonotype with a few counts. This sequence joins TRBV11-3 and TRBJ2-5; no reliable D call. Germline CDR1 reads SGHNT; CDR2 reads YENEEA. V lost 1 base, J lost 2 bases, and 11 bases lay in between. This CDR3 contains 15 residues. The CDR3 spells CASSLGGAEQETQYF. The CDR3 DNA sequence: TGTGCCAGCAGCTTAGGAGGCGCCGAACAAGAGACCCAGTACTTC.

The V gene is TRBV28, the J gene TRBJ2-3; maybe TRBD2 (5 bases). Germline V CDR1 and CDR2: MDHEN, SYDVKM. This CDR3 region has 14 residues. Deletions cut 4 bases from V and 3 bases from J, with 11 bases between. Here the CDR3 reads CASSSGGETDTQYF. Here the CDR3 DNA reads TGTGCCAGCAGTTCCGGTGGGGAGACAGATACGCAGTATTTT.

At least ten counts were recorded for this clonotype. The V gene is TRBV4-3, the J gene TRBJ2-1; D possibly corresponds to TRBD2 (5 bases). Germline V gives CDR1 LGHNA, CDR2 YSLEER. The CDR3 totals 15 residues. Between the trimmed V and J ends, which lost 0 bases and 2 bases, there was a span of 8 bases. The CDR3 reads CASSQELEPYNEQFF. For the CDR3, the DNA is TGCGCCAGCAGCCAAGAACTAGAACCCTACAATGAGCAGTTCTTC.

The V call is TRBV30, the J call TRBJ1-6, with no clear D. Germline V lookup: CDR1 GTSNPN, CDR2 SVGIG (reference sequence). The CDR3 runs to 14 residues. Trimming removed 0 bases at V and 10 bases at J, with 13 bases between. This CDR3 is CAWSVKGFRSPLHF. The CDR3 nucleotides are TGTGCCTGGAGTGTGAAGGGATTCAGGTCACCCCTCCACTTT.

The chain employs TRBV2 and TRBJ2-5; D call uncertain. The CDR3 totals 12 residues. Per the germline V gene, CDR1 is SNHLY and CDR2 is FYNNEI. V lost 1 base to trimming and J lost 6 bases, with 6 bases between them. The CDR3 here is CASSEDRKTQYF. CDR3 DNA: TGTGCCAGCAGTGAAGACCGTAAGACCCAGTACTTC.

In DNA, the CDR3 is TGTGCCACCAGTGTCACTAGCCGCGCGGGGGAGTTCTTC. Translated, it gives CATSVTSRAGEFF. This chain joins TRBV24-1 and TRBJ2-1, with 7 bases identical to TRBD2. Germline V lookup: CDR1 KGHDR, CDR2 SFDVKD. V trimming: 5 bases; J trimming: 14 bases; junction bases outside the gene matches: 11. CDR3 length: 13 amino acids.

This clonotype was seen many times. The chain employs TRBV11-2 and TRBJ1-2; 9 bases are shared with TRBD1. CDR3 size: 16 residues. The ends lost 1 base at V and 8 bases at J; junction bases unmatched: 11. Germline V lookup: CDR1 SGHAT, CDR2 FQNNGV. The CDR3 bases are TGTGCCAGCAGCTTAGTTGGGACAGGGCTTTCGGGGGGCTACACCTTC. Protein sequence: CASSLVGTGLSGGYTF.

This clonotype was seen at least ten times. The chain joins TRBV6-5 to TRBJ2-1; TRBD2 matches 7 bases. The V gene's germline CDR1 is MNHEY and CDR2 SVGAGI. V lost 4 bases to trimming and J lost 9 bases; unmatched junction nucleotides: 15. The CDR3 runs 16 residues. The CDR3 here is CASSSLLNGRPAEQFF. The CDR3 DNA is TGTGCCAGCAGTTCCCTCCTTAACGGGAGGCCCGCTGAGCAGTTCTTC.

This clonotype was observed many times. The chain has TRBV11-3 and TRBJ2-7; no definite D call. Between the trimmed V and J ends, which lost 0 bases and 3 bases, there was a span of 15 bases. Per germline, CDR1 SGHNT and CDR2 YENEEA. The CDR3 has 16 residues. The CDR3: CASSLDPAGGFYEQYF. The CDR3 nucleotides read TGTGCCAGCAGCTTAGATCCCGCAGGCGGATTCTACGAGCAGTACTTC.

Worth noting for this clonotype: Mismatch with germline at one junction end may stem from a read error. The V gene is TRBV7-9, the J gene TRBJ2-3, with D possibly matching TRBD1 (6 bases). The CDR3 totals 14 residues. From germline, CDR1 is SEHNR and CDR2 FQNEAQ (reference sequence). CDR3 amino acids: CAGSLGTNTDTQYF. The CDR3 DNA reads TGTGCCGGCAGCCTCGGGACAAACACAGATACGCAGTATTTT.

This clonotype was observed a handful of times. This chain links TRBV7-9 with TRBJ2-2; 13 positions agree with TRBD2. Germline lookup yields CDR1 SEHNR and CDR2 FQNEAQ (reference sequence). CDR3 length: 16 amino acids. V shed 5 bases, J shed 4 bases, and the junction held 4 bases outside the gene matches. CDR3 DNA: TGTGCCAGCAGCCCGCGACTAGCGGGGGGCACCGGGGAGCTGTTTTTT. Translated: CASSPRLAGGTGELFF.

The table lists this clonotype with many counts. The chain links TRBV9 to TRBJ2-7; 9 nucleotides match TRBD1. This CDR3 is 13 amino acids long. The germline V gene encodes CDR1 SGDLS and CDR2 YYNGEE. J was trimmed by 2 bases and V by 6 bases; bases with no gene match: 3. CDR3 amino acids: CASIRDRAYEQYF. The CDR3 DNA reads TGTGCCAGCATTCGGGACAGGGCCTACGAGCAGTACTTC.

The chain couples TRBV5-1 to TRBJ2-3, with 10 bases that match TRBD2. Trimming at V came to 0 bases and at J to 2 bases, leaving 3 bases not matched to a gene. This CDR3 is 16 amino acids long. CDR1 is SGHRS and CDR2 is YFSETQ in the germline V gene. The CDR3 DNA reads as TGCGCCAGCAGCTTGGGCGGACTAGCGGTCACAGATACGCAGTATTTT. Translation: CASSLGGLAVTDTQYF.

The V call is TRBV6-1, the J call TRBJ2-3; D is uncertain. V was pared by 5 bases and J by 2 bases, with 14 bases between. The CDR3 covers 15 residues. Germline CDR1 and CDR2: MNHNS and SASEGT. CDR3 in amino acids: CASSRKVGITDTQYF. CDR3 bases: TGTGCCAGCAGTAGGAAGGTGGGGATCACAGATACGCAGTATTTT.

The CDR3 protein is CASSMWTSGTDEQYF. The CDR3 nucleotides are TGTGCCAGTAGTATGTGGACTAGCGGGACCGACGAGCAGTACTTC. The chain carries TRBV19 and TRBJ2-7, with 12 bases fitting TRBD2. This CDR3 is built from 15 residues. Looked up from germline, CDR1 is LNHDA and CDR2 is SQIVND (reference sequence). V lost 3 bases to trimming and J lost 5 bases; unmatched junction nucleotides: 5.

Notes on this clonotype: A much larger clone differs by one base, so this may be a read error. The conserved closing phenylalanine or tryptophan is absent in this CDR3, likely reflecting a read error. This chain links TRBV6-2 or TRBV6-3 with TRBJ2-1, with TRBD1 identical over 7 bases. The CDR3 sequence is 15 residues long. The V gene end was trimmed by 6 bases and the J gene end by 2 bases; junction bases not matched to a gene: 7. CDR1 is MNHEY, CDR2 SVGEGT, per germline. CDR3 coding DNA: TGTGCCAGCAGATACCGGGACAGAGCCTACAATGAGCAGTTCCTC. As protein: CASRYRDRAYNEQFL.

This clonotype turned up a few times. This chain links TRBV6-1 with TRBJ1-2, with D uncertain. The ends were cut back, 3 bases at V and 1 base at J, with 6 bases in the middle. Per the germline V gene, CDR1 is MNHNS and CDR2 is SASEGT. The CDR3 has 13 residues. Here the CDR3 reads CASSDQVNYGYTF. For the CDR3, the DNA is TGTGCCAGCAGTGACCAGGTTAACTATGGCTACACCTTC.

The V and J genes are TRBV30 and TRBJ1-6; a weak D match, TRBD1 (5 bases). The CDR3 is 14 residues long. CDR1 is GTSNPN and CDR2 is SVGIG in the germline V gene (reference sequence). The germline V and J ends were trimmed by 5 bases and 3 bases, with 11 bases remaining between them. The CDR3 spells CAWAGPNYNSPLHF. The DNA of the CDR3 is TGTGCCTGGGCGGGACCGAACTATAATTCACCCCTCCACTTT.

The rearrangement links TRBV19 to TRBJ2-1; 8 bases are a match to TRBD2. CDR3 length equals 15 residues. From germline, CDR1 is LNHDA and CDR2 SQIVND (reference sequence). V was pared by 5 bases and J by 5 bases, with 8 bases of the junction left unmatched. CDR3 coding DNA: TGTGCCAGTAGTGTACTAGCGGCTATTCACAATGAGCAGTTCTTC. Translating it yields CASSVLAAIHNEQFF.

This clonotype was picked up many times. This chain connects TRBV20-1 to TRBJ1-2; 10 bases are shared with TRBD1. CDR1 and CDR2 (germline): DFQATT, SNEGSKA (reference sequence). V shed 3 bases, J shed 7 bases, and the junction held 5 bases outside the gene matches. This CDR3 is built from 13 residues. The CDR3 reads CSARPGQGSGYTF. Written as DNA, the CDR3 is TGCAGTGCTAGGCCGGGACAGGGGTCTGGCTACACCTTC.

The sample holds many counts of this clonotype. The chain carries TRBV7-2 and TRBJ2-7; D perhaps matches TRBD2 (5 bases). This CDR3 has 15 amino acids. V was clipped by 1 base and J by 3 bases, with 13 bases between them. Germline-derived CDR1 and CDR2 are SGHTA and FQGNSA. CDR3 sequence (DNA): TGTGCCAGCAGCTTAGATTCCACTAGTATCTACGAGCAGTACTTC. Its protein product is CASSLDSTSIYEQYF.